Listed below are T cell receptor beta chains from one sample, sequenced in a study of a mutant IDH1 vaccine in newly diagnosed glioma. Only in-frame clones appear in the TCRdb table, and some are missing; sequencing was by immunoSEQ multiplex PCR. The repertoire holds approximately 66,000 clones, with roughly 84% as singletons. No antigen has been identified for these receptors. Source: PBMCs, taken from a glioma patient whose treatment included an IDH1 peptide vaccine. The receptors were gathered from a man aged 18 to 35 with glioma. CDR3s include the opening cysteine and the closing phenylalanine or tryptophan. D genes are given only for firm matches. Clone size is shown for a subset of rows, as once, few, many or a class of expanded clone.

D	size	V	J	CDR3	DNA
.	.	TRBV20-1	TRBJ1-1	CSAKLNTEAFF	TGCAGTGCTAAGCTCAACACTGAAGCTTTCTTT
TRBD2	once	TRBV9	TRBJ2-2	CASSAPGRGNTGELFF	TGTGCCAGCAGCGCCCCGGGGAGGGGAAACACCGGGGAGCTGTTTTTT
TRBD1	.	TRBV11-2	TRBJ2-1	CASSLGGTGRLNEQFF	TGTGCCAGCAGCTTAGGGGGGACAGGGAGGCTCAATGAGCAGTTCTTC
.	.	TRBV4-1	TRBJ2-7	CASSQRGLLDRAYEQYF	TGCGCCAGCAGCCAAAGGGGACTCTTAGATCGAGCCTACGAGCAGTACTTC
TRBD2	.	TRBV7-8	TRBJ2-1	CASSLGHRLANEQFF	TGTGCCAGCAGCTTAGGACACCGACTAGCTAATGAGCAGTTCTTC
.	.	TRBV27	TRBJ2-6	CASSLEGALSGANVLTF	TGTGCCAGCAGTTTAGAGGGAGCACTCTCTGGGGCCAACGTCCTGACTTTC
TRBD2	.	TRBV5-1	TRBJ2-1	CASYSSGLAGPRGSNEQFF	TGCGCCAGCTACAGCTCGGGACTAGCGGGACCCCGGGGGAGCAATGAGCAGTTCTTC
.	.	TRBV30	TRBJ1-3	CAWSSFSGNTIYF	TGTGCCTGGAGTTCTTTCTCTGGAAACACCATATATTTT
TRBD2	once	TRBV7-8	TRBJ2-1	CASSKATAGDPYNEQFF	TGTGCCAGCAGCAAAGCTACGGCGGGGGACCCCTACAATGAGCAGTTCTTC
.	few	TRBV2	TRBJ1-1	CASSTAYTEAFF	TGTGCCAGCAGTACAGCTTACACTGAAGCTTTCTTT
TRBD2	.	TRBV13	TRBJ2-1	CASSSYGLAGDVNEQFF	TGTGCCAGCAGCTCCTATGGACTAGCGGGAGATGTCAATGAGCAGTTCTTC
.	.	TRBV11-2	TRBJ2-7	CASSWTDSSYEQYF	TGTGCCAGCAGCTGGACAGACAGCTCCTACGAGCAGTACTTC
TRBD2	once	TRBV27	TRBJ2-1	CASSSTSGRAGNEQFF	TGTGCCAGCAGCTCTACTAGCGGGAGGGCCGGGAATGAGCAGTTCTTC
.	.	TRBV29-1	TRBJ2-3	CSVVSDTQYF	TGCAGCGTTGTCTCAGATACGCAGTATTTT
.	.	TRBV7-8	TRBJ2-4	CASSPWGGRGKNIQYF	TGTGCCAGCAGCCCCTGGGGTGGGCGAGGGAAAAACATTCAGTACTTC
.	.	TRBV6-1	TRBJ1-2	CASSERLPRAGYTF	TGTGCCAGCAGTGAGCGGCTGCCTCGCGCTGGCTACACCTTC
TRBD2	.	TRBV7-6	TRBJ2-3	CASTGAGGTDTQYF	TGTGCCAGCACCGGAGCGGGGGGTACAGATACGCAGTATTTT
.	.	TRBV7-9	TRBJ1-2	CASSLALRDYGYTF	TGTGCCAGCAGCTTAGCGCTACGGGACTATGGCTACACCTTC
TRBD1	.	TRBV28	TRBJ1-5	CASSPGGTGNQPQHF	TGTGCCAGCAGTCCTGGGGGGACAGGGAATCAGCCCCAGCATTTT
.	.	TRBV4-3	TRBJ1-2	CASSPSDRPYGYTF	TGCGCCAGCAGCCCCTCGGACCGACCCTATGGCTACACCTTC
TRBD2	.	TRBV10-3	TRBJ2-1	CAIRTSGRGGYNEQFF	TGTGCCATCCGGACTAGCGGGAGAGGGGGCTACAATGAGCAGTTCTTC
TRBD2	.	TRBV7-6	TRBJ2-1	CASSPRLADEQFF	TGTGCCAGCAGCCCCCGACTAGCGGATGAGCAGTTCTTC
.	.	TRBV5-4	TRBJ2-7	CASSFAGREQYF	TGTGCCAGCAGCTTTGCGGGGCGCGAGCAGTACTTC
.	.	TRBV7-2	TRBJ2-7	CASGLDINSYEQYF	TGTGCCAGCGGCTTAGACATCAACTCCTACGAGCAGTACTTC
.	.	TRBV10-3	TRBJ1-5	CAISAGVGSNQPQHF	TGTGCCATCAGCGCAGGGGTAGGGAGCAATCAGCCCCAGCATTTT
.	few	TRBV11-2	TRBJ1-3	CASSPVLTAGNTIYF	TGTGCCAGCAGCCCCGTTTTGACTGCTGGAAACACCATATATTTT